These 31 T cell receptor beta chains were all obtained from the same sample, sequenced in a study of human T cells and chemical hapten exposure (dated by TCRdb to about 2021). Libraries came from RACE. The reads were generated on a NextSeq 500. The public reads were run again by TCRdb, first through fastp at Q25 and then through MiXCR, and only productive beta chains were kept. Records with the same CDR3 protein are collapsed into one entry carrying the most frequent genes and DNA. The sample table records more than 90,000 distinct CDR3 sequences; about 10% of these occur just once. Jointly, the top ten make up approximately 3.4% of the sample. Per the publication, the time point label means: patch test 2, 6 weeks after DPC sensitization. The treatment or condition label on this specimen signifies: therapeutic diphenylcyclopropenone sensitization with weekly scalp DPC. The sequenced sample was whole blood, obtained in connection with sensitization to the hapten diphenylcyclopropenone (DPC). The origin of the receptors is a woman aged 40-49 years with alopecia areata. Some clones in this sample may be carry-over from other donors' samples.

There are many counts of this clonotype. V usage is TRBV4-2 and J usage is TRBJ2-5, with 9 bases matching TRBD1. The CDR3 has 15 residues. The germline CDR1 and CDR2 sequences are LGHNA and YNFKEQ. The junction had 6 bases not matched to a gene; V was cut back by 2 bases and J by 5 bases. The CDR3 coding sequence is TGTGCCAGCAGCCAACTACAGACAGGGGGTGAGACCCAGTACTTC. This sequence encodes CASSQLQTGGETQYF.

This clonotype was seen a handful of times. This rearrangement joins TRBV12-3 or TRBV12-4 to TRBJ1-1; 9 positions agree with TRBD1. J lost 5 bases, V lost 6 bases, and 4 bases had no gene match. CDR3 length equals 13 residues. Written as DNA, the CDR3 is TGTGCCAGCAGGGGACAGGGCCTAACTGAAGCTTTCTTT. It encodes CASRGQGLTEAFF.

Only a few counts were recorded for this clonotype. The rearrangement links TRBV6-5 to TRBJ1-5; D is unresolved. V lost 4 bases, J lost 5 bases, and 12 bases lay in between. The CDR3 runs 14 residues. Germline-derived CDR1 and CDR2 are MNHEY and SVGAGI. As DNA, the CDR3 is TGTGCCAGCAGTTCCCTTGCTGGCGATCAGCCCCAGCATTTT. Its protein is CASSSLAGDQPQHF.

This clonotype was recorded a few times. The chain links TRBV20-1 to TRBJ2-1; possibly TRBD1 for D (5 bases). The V end lost 0 bases, the J end lost 7 bases, and 13 bases lay between the germline ends. This CDR3 is 14 amino acids long. Germline CDR1 is DFQATT and CDR2 is SNEGSKA (reference sequence). DNA of the CDR3: TGCAGTGCTAGAGATGCTGGCAGGGTGAATGAGCAGTTCTTC. Translated, it gives CSARDAGRVNEQFF.

The rearrangement joins TRBV5-1 to TRBJ2-7; D perhaps matches TRBD1 (6 bases). Per the germline V gene, CDR1 is SGHRS and CDR2 is YFSETQ. This CDR3 region has 14 residues. V lost 5 bases and J lost 6, with 18 bases in between. CDR3 nucleotide sequence: TGCGCCAGCAGTCTTTTTTTCAGGGGCACCGAGCAGTACTTC. Translation gives CASSLFFRGTEQYF.

The sample holds many counts of this clonotype. The rearrangement joins TRBV12-3 or TRBV12-4 to TRBJ1-5, with D tentatively TRBD1 (5 bases). The CDR3 is made up of 13 amino acids. V lost 8 bases to trimming and J lost 7 bases, with 15 bases between them. The CDR3 nucleotides read TGTGCCAGCCGGGTCGGTTGGGGGCAGCCCCAGCATTTT. This codes for CASRVGWGQPQHF.

This rearrangement joins TRBV5-4 to TRBJ2-5, with 10 positions matching TRBD2. Trimming cost V 3 bases and J 5 bases; bases outside gene matches: 7. CDR3 length: 15 amino acids. Germline V lookup: CDR1 SGHNT, CDR2 YYREEE (reference sequence). CDR3 protein: CASSSRSGGAETQYF. The CDR3 nucleotides read TGTGCCAGCAGCTCCCGAAGCGGGGGGGCGGAGACCCAGTACTTC.

Details on this clonotype: Possible read error: a much larger clone is one base away. This sequence joins TRBV2 and TRBJ1-4, with a weak D call TRBD1 (6 bases). The germline V gene has CDR1 SNHLY and CDR2 FYNNEI. The CDR3 length is 16 residues. The CDR3 sequence is CASRPRTGSVYEKLLF. In nucleotides, the CDR3 is TGTGCCAGCAGGCCTCGAACAGGGTCTGTATATGAAAAACTGCTTTTT.

This clonotype was seen ten or more times. V is TRBV20-1 and J is TRBJ2-6; the match to TRBD2 covers 13 bases. Trimming took 3 bases from V and 0 from J; bases not matched to a gene: 11. This CDR3 comprises 20 residues. The germline V gene has CDR1 DFQATT and CDR2 SNEGSKA (reference sequence). CDR3 DNA sequence: TGCAGTGCTAGCCCAGGCGGACTAGCGGGAGTAGGCTCTGGGGCCAACGTCCTGACTTTC. Its translation is CSASPGGLAGVGSGANVLTF.

The chain couples TRBV4-3 to TRBJ2-3; D unclear. V lost 1 base and J lost 5, with 7 bases in between. CDR1 and CDR2 from the germline V gene are LGHNA and YSLEER. This CDR3 spans 13 amino acids. CDR3 nucleotides: TGCGCCAGCAGCCAAGCGCCGAGAGATACGCAGTATTTT. Protein: CASSQAPRDTQYF.

In this sample, this clonotype turned up many times. The V gene is TRBV6-6, the J gene TRBJ2-2, with TRBD1 identical over 9 bases. Per germline, CDR1 MNHNY and CDR2 SVGAGI (reference sequence). J gave up 5 bases and V 5 bases, and 21 bases lay outside the gene matches. This CDR3 has 20 amino acids. The DNA for the CDR3 is TGTGCCAGCAGTCATGGGGCCCGGACAGGGGATCTGTGGGGAACCGGGGAGCTGTTTTTT. The encoded protein is CASSHGARTGDLWGTGELFF.

This clonotype was detected a few times. The V gene is TRBV24-1, the J gene TRBJ2-1, with D unclear. CDR3 length equals 11 residues. Germline V gene data show CDR1 as KGHDR and CDR2 as SFDVKD. Trimming left V 3 bases short and J 8 bases short, with 4 bases between. CDR3 bases: TGTGCCACCAGTGATAAGGATGAGCAGTTCTTC. Protein sequence: CATSDKDEQFF.

This clonotype has a count of ten or more. This chain connects TRBV11-2 to TRBJ2-7, with TRBD2 matching 7 bases. V dropped 5 bases and J dropped 6; count of bases not matched to a gene: 10. The CDR3 contains 14 residues. CDR1 is SGHAT, CDR2 FQNNGV, per germline. Here the CDR3 DNA reads TGTGCCAGCAGCCCGGGCGGGGGATTCGGCGAGCAGTACTTC. Its translation is CASSPGGGFGEQYF. Full variable domain (remainder filled in from reference TRBV11-2 and TRBJ2-7): EAGVAQSPRYKIIEKRQSVAFWCNPISGHATLYWYQQILGQGPKLLIQFQNNGVVDDSQLPKDRFSAERLKGVDSTLKIQPAKLEDSAVYLCASSPGGGFGEQYFGPGTRLTVT.

The J gene is TRBJ2-7, the V gene TRBV7-6; D may be TRBD1 (5 bases). This CDR3 spans 14 amino acids. Germline CDR1 reads SGHVS; CDR2 reads FNYEAQ. Trimming shortened V by 5 bases and J by 7 bases, and 18 bases separated the two germline ends. CDR3 amino acids: CASSPTEIPGEQYF. CDR3 coding DNA: TGTGCCAGCAGCCCGACAGAGATACCCGGGGAGCAGTACTTC.

This clonotype was seen more than once but under ten times. The CDR3 here is CASSLAGGTHEQYF. The CDR3 DNA is TGTGCCAGCAGTCTAGCGGGAGGAACCCACGAGCAGTACTTC. The chain links TRBV28 to TRBJ2-7; 11 nucleotides line up with TRBD2. This CDR3 has 14 amino acids. The V and J ends lost 5 bases and 5 bases, in that order; junction bases with no gene match: 5. In germline, CDR1 is MDHEN, CDR2 SYDVKM.

V usage is TRBV10-3 and J usage is TRBJ2-3; no definite D call. Trimming shortened V by 6 bases and J by 6 bases, and 10 bases separated the two germline ends. Germline V gene data show CDR1 as ENHRY and CDR2 as SYGVKD. The CDR3 spans 12 residues. The CDR3: CAIRADGDTQYF. CDR3 nucleotide sequence: TGTGCCATCAGGGCGGACGGGGATACGCAGTATTTT.

The rearrangement uses TRBV12-3 or TRBV12-4 and TRBJ2-6, with 7 nucleotides matching TRBD1. The CDR3 length is 15 residues. Trimming removed 2 bases from V and 4 bases from J; junction bases left unmatched: 2. As DNA, the CDR3 is TGTGCCAGCAGTTTAAGGGGGCAAGGGGCCAACGTCCTGACTTTC. Its protein is CASSLRGQGANVLTF.

This clonotype has a count of ten or more. CDR3 amino acids: CASSLLGQPQHF. As DNA, the CDR3 is TGTGCCAGCAGCTTATTGGGACAGCCCCAGCATTTT. This sequence joins TRBV7-9 and TRBJ1-5; D unclear. CDR1 is SEHNR, CDR2 FQNEAQ, per germline (reference sequence). The CDR3 runs 12 residues. Deletions cut 2 bases from V and 7 bases from J, with 6 bases between.

The chain has TRBV20-1 and TRBJ1-2; 9 bases fit TRBD1. Unmatched junction bases numbered 1, after V lost 5 bases and J lost 3 bases. This CDR3 spans 12 amino acids. Germline V gene data show CDR1 as DFQATT and CDR2 as SNEGSKA (reference sequence). The CDR3 nucleotides read TGCAGTGCTCGACAGGGGGACTATGGCTACACCTTC. Translation gives CSARQGDYGYTF.

In its sample, this clonotype was seen many times. The chain links TRBV19 to TRBJ2-5; D unresolved. Trimming took 4 bases from V and 3 from J, leaving 9 bases between them. The CDR3 loop spans 13 amino acids. Germline V gives CDR1 LNHDA, CDR2 SQIVND (reference sequence). The DNA of the CDR3 is TGTGCCAGTAGTACCCAAATGGAAGAGACCCAGTACTTC. It yields the protein CASSTQMEETQYF.

This chain joins TRBV28 and TRBJ2-5, with 7 bases that match TRBD1. CDR3 length equals 14 residues. J was trimmed by 2 bases and V by 5 bases; bases with no gene match: 5. Per the germline V gene, CDR1 is MDHEN and CDR2 is SYDVKM. The CDR3 here is CASSPGQVQETQYF. The CDR3, as DNA: TGTGCCAGCAGTCCCGGACAGGTACAAGAGACCCAGTACTTC.

This clonotype was recorded many times. V usage is TRBV9 and J usage is TRBJ2-2; TRBD1 matches 10 bases. The CDR3 is 17 residues long. Trimming removed 0 bases from V and 4 bases from J; junction bases left unmatched: 6. The germline V gene encodes CDR1 SGDLS and CDR2 YYNGEE. CDR3 sequence (DNA): TGTGCCAGCAGCGTAGGAGGGGGACAGGGGATCACCGGGGAGCTGTTTTTT. This encodes CASSVGGGQGITGELFF. Full variable domain (outside the CDR3, taken from reference TRBV9 and TRBJ2-2): DSGVTQTPKHLITATGQRVTLRCSPRSGDLSVYWYQQSLDQGLQFLIQYYNGEERAKGNILERFSAQQFPDLHSELNLSSLELGDSALYFCASSVGGGQGITGELFFGEGSRLTVL.

The chain employs TRBV30 and TRBJ2-3; TRBD2 matches 9 bases. The CDR3 is made up of 15 amino acids. J gave up 4 bases and V 5 bases, and 10 bases lay outside the gene matches. In germline, CDR1 is GTSNPN, CDR2 SVGIG (reference sequence). The CDR3 protein is CAWRTSDPQPDTQYF. CDR3 sequence (DNA): TGTGCCTGGCGGACTAGCGATCCCCAACCAGATACGCAGTATTTT.

This clonotype was counted only a few times. J is TRBJ2-1 and V is TRBV6-6; 11 bases are shared with TRBD2. Germline V CDR1 and CDR2: MNHNY, SVGAGI (reference sequence). V was pared by 6 bases and J by 7 bases, with 8 bases of the junction left unmatched. The CDR3 runs to 15 residues. Here the CDR3 reads CASSQLAGDRNEQFF. The CDR3 DNA follows: TGTGCCAGCAGCCAACTAGCGGGGGATCGAAATGAGCAGTTCTTC.

This clonotype was recorded at least ten times. The chain carries TRBV12-3 or TRBV12-4 and TRBJ2-3; D remains unclear. The CDR3 has 12 amino acids. The germline V and J ends were trimmed by 6 bases and 1 base, with 5 bases remaining between them. CDR3 region: CASRPGTDTQYF. The CDR3 DNA sequence: TGTGCCAGCAGGCCAGGCACAGATACGCAGTATTTT.

This clonotype was observed at least ten times. The DNA of the CDR3 is TGTGCCACCAGCTTGCCGGGAGGCGCCTACAATGAGCAGTTCTTC. Protein: CATSLPGGAYNEQFF. The chain couples TRBV15 to TRBJ2-1, with 7 bases aligning to TRBD2. Germline lookup yields CDR1 LNHNV and CDR2 YYDKDF (reference sequence). There are 15 residues in the CDR3. After removal of 5 bases from V and 2 bases from J, the junction contained 6 bases not matched to a gene. Combining the CDR3 with reference TRBV15 and TRBJ2-1 gives the whole variable domain DAMVIQNPRYQVTQFGKPVTLSCSQTLNHNVMYWYQQKSSQAPKLLFHYYDKDFNNEADTPDNFQSRRPNTSFCFLDIRSPGLGDTAMYLCATSLPGGAYNEQFFGPGTRLTVL.

In this sample, this clonotype turned up many times. CDR3 protein: CASSFNTGETDTQYF. The CDR3 DNA is TGTGCCAGCAGCTTCAACACGGGGGAGACAGATACGCAGTATTTT. The rearrangement joins TRBV7-2 to TRBJ2-3; TRBD2 is a possible D gene (6 bases). V lost 3 bases, J lost 3 bases, and 13 bases lay in between. The CDR3 is made up of 15 amino acids. Germline-derived CDR1 and CDR2 are SGHTA and FQGNSA.

By sample share, this clonotype is medium-sized. V usage is TRBV11-2 and J usage is TRBJ2-1, with 8 bases matching TRBD1. V lost 5 bases, J lost 8 bases, and 14 bases stayed unmatched. Germline assignment: CDR1 SGHAT and CDR2 FQNNGV. This CDR3 is built from 16 residues. CDR3 loop: CASSLLTPGQGDEQFF. As DNA, the CDR3 is TGTGCCAGCAGCCTTCTTACCCCAGGACAGGGCGATGAGCAGTTCTTC.

This clonotype was seen ten or more times. This CDR3 is CASSPQGRTEAFF. For the CDR3, the DNA is TGTGCCAGCAGCCCCCAGGGACGCACTGAAGCTTTCTTT. This chain joins TRBV7-2 and TRBJ1-1, with D perhaps TRBD1 (5 bases). Trimming left V 5 bases short and J 4 bases short, with 11 bases between. Germline V lookup: CDR1 SGHTA, CDR2 FQGNSA. The CDR3 has 13 amino acids.

This clonotype was seen repeatedly, ten times or more. The chain joins TRBV14 to TRBJ2-1, with TRBD2 matching over 9 bases. From germline, CDR1 is SGHDN and CDR2 FVKESK. V lost 4 bases, J lost 8 bases, and 18 bases stayed unmatched. The CDR3 sequence is 18 residues long. CDR3 DNA: TGTGCCAGCAGCCGACTCGGCGGGGGGGGAGTTGGTGTCGATGAGCAGTTCTTC. Translation gives CASSRLGGGGVGVDEQFF.

This clonotype has a count of ten or more. The chain has TRBV6-5 and TRBJ2-2, with 7 bases lining up with TRBD1. This CDR3 region has 18 residues. J lost 6 bases, V lost 2 bases, and 15 bases had no gene match. Germline V gene sequence: CDR1 MNHEY, CDR2 SVGAGI. CDR3: CASSYDWRQGVAPGELFF. The CDR3 DNA is TGTGCCAGCAGTTACGATTGGAGACAGGGAGTTGCACCCGGGGAGCTGTTTTTT.